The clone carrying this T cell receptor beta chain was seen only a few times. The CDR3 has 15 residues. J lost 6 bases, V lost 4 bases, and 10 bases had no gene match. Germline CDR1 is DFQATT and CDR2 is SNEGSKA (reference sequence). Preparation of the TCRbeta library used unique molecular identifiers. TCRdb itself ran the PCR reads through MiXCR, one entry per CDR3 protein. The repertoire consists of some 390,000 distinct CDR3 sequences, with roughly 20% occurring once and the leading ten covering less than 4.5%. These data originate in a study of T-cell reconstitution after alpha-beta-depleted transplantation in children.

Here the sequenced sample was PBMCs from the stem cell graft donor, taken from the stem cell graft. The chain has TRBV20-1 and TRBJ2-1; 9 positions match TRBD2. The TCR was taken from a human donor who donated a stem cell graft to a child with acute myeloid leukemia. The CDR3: CSAIVLASGINEQFF. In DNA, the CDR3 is TGCAGTGCTATTGTGTTGGCTAGCGGGATCAATGAGCAGTTCTTC.